This TCR beta chain was sequenced during a study of OX40 agonist ivuxolimab in advanced cancers. In the study overall: The mean age was approximately 56 years, ranging from roughly 23 to 90, with about 87% of participants male.

Of note for this clone: Its antigen is unknown.

Data came from immunoSEQ multiplex PCR; TCRdb stores just in-frame clones and leaves some out. The data show 60,000 to 95,000 clones, over 85% seen once. The ends were cut back, 5 bases at V and 5 bases at J, with 18 bases in the middle. Looked up from germline, CDR1 is LNHDA and CDR2 is SQIVND (reference sequence). The CDR3 totals 15 residues. Study-wide results and limits: Researchers report that CD8+ T cells had, on average, more expanded clones than CD4+.

This sample comprised CD4+ or CD8+ T cells sorted from blood, obtained in a trial of the OX40 agonist ivuxolimab. This receptor was obtained from an adult with an advanced solid tumor such as melanoma, head and neck, liver or kidney cancer. This rearrangement joins TRBV19 to TRBJ1-1; weak D call: TRBD1 (6 bases). The CDR3 coding sequence is TGTGCCAGTAGTCCCCCCACGTGGGGGGCGACTGAAGCTTTCTTT. Protein: CASSPPTWGATEAFF.